The 17 T cell receptor beta chains listed next were all sequenced from one sample in a study of long-term antiretroviral therapy in people with HIV. The run of the v3.0 immunoSEQ assay was at survey level. Measured with immunoSEQ multiplex PCR; TCRdb has only the in-frame clones, and not every one. The sample lists fewer than 30,000 clones, roughly 88% occurring once. Specimen: unsorted PBMCs, collected about 4.5 years after starting antiretroviral therapy. The receptors stem from a young man with HIV.

The chain uses TRBV27 and TRBJ2-7; D unresolved. The CDR3 is 15 amino acids. Germline V gives CDR1 MNHEY, CDR2 SMNVEV (reference sequence). V shed 0 bases and J shed 3 bases, with 12 bases lying between them. The CDR3 DNA is TGTGCCAGCAGTTTATCTGGACGGACGGGCTACGAGCAGTACTTC. It specifies CASSLSGRTGYEQYF.

The chain is built from TRBV27 and TRBJ1-1; D gene unclear. The V and J ends lost 4 bases and 1 base respectively, with 7 bases between them. The CDR3 runs to 13 residues. Germline V gene data show CDR1 as MNHEY and CDR2 as SMNVEV (reference sequence). The CDR3 is CASSSRKNTEAFF. As DNA, the CDR3 is TGTGCCAGCAGTTCCCGAAAGAACACTGAAGCTTTCTTT.

This clone was counted once. The chain carries TRBV18 and TRBJ2-7, with 7 positions matching TRBD2. CDR3 size: 15 residues. The germline CDR1 and CDR2 sequences are KGHSH and LQKENI. V was pared by 1 base and J by 0 bases, with 3 bases of the junction left unmatched. CDR3 in amino acids: CASSPRDYSSYEQYF. DNA for the CDR3: TGTGCCAGCTCACCACGGGACTATAGCTCCTACGAGCAGTACTTC.

The chain uses TRBV19 and TRBJ2-7; TRBD2 matches at 9 bases. This CDR3 has 13 residues. The V and J ends lost 7 bases and 3 bases, in that order; junction bases with no gene match: 4. CDR1 and CDR2 (germline): LNHDA, SQIVND (reference sequence). CDR3 residues: CASIGAGGYEQYF. The CDR3 DNA reads TGTGCCAGTATTGGAGCGGGGGGCTACGAGCAGTACTTC.

The chain employs TRBV18 and TRBJ1-1; 8 nucleotides line up with TRBD1. This CDR3 contains 15 residues. Germline loops: CDR1 KGHSH, CDR2 LQKENI. The J segment lost 3 bases and the V segment lost 3 bases, leaving 6 bases of the junction unmatched. CDR3 sequence: CASSPGQGAYTEAFF. Here the CDR3 DNA reads TGTGCCAGCTCACCGGGGCAGGGGGCATACACTGAAGCTTTCTTT.

The chain joins TRBV27 to TRBJ1-1; perhaps TRBD1 as D (6 bases). The CDR3 has 14 amino acids. The germline CDR1 and CDR2 sequences are MNHEY and SMNVEV (reference sequence). The germline V and J ends were trimmed by 2 bases and 6 bases, with 13 bases remaining between them. CDR3 nucleotide sequence: TGTGCCAGCAGTTTAGAGGGGGATTTTGCTGAAGCTTTCTTT. It specifies CASSLEGDFAEAFF.

The chain carries TRBV29-1 and TRBJ1-5; D is unresolved. The V end lost 3 bases, the J end lost 3 bases, and 9 bases lay between the germline ends. The CDR3 is 13 residues long. Germline values: CDR1 SQVTM, CDR2 ANQGSEA. The CDR3 here is CSVDLGPNQPQHF. CDR3 DNA sequence: TGCAGCGTTGATTTGGGTCCCAATCAGCCCCAGCATTTT.

The chain employs TRBV19 and TRBJ2-7; D tentatively fits TRBD1 or TRBD2 (5 bases each). This CDR3 spans 15 amino acids. CDR1 and CDR2 from the germline V gene are LNHDA and SQIVND (reference sequence). The ends were cut back, 1 base at V and 3 bases at J, with 13 bases in the middle. CDR3 sequence reads: CASSIASGTYYEQYF. The CDR3 region has the DNA TGTGCCAGTAGTATAGCCTCAGGGACCTACTACGAGCAGTACTTC. The complete variable domain, with remaining parts taken from reference TRBV19 and TRBJ2-7, reads DGGITQSPKYLFRKEGQNVTLSCEQNLNHDAMYWYRQDPGQGLRLIYYSQIVNDFQKGDIAEGYSVSREKKESFPLTVTSAQKNPTAFYLCASSIASGTYYEQYFGPGTRLTVT.

The sample holds a few counts of this clone. This chain joins TRBV7-8 and TRBJ2-7, with 10 bases matching TRBD1. This CDR3 is built from 14 residues. Trimming took 3 bases from V and 5 from J; bases not matched to a gene: 4. From germline, CDR1 is SGHVS and CDR2 FQNEAQ. The CDR3 loop reads CASSLGQGIHEQYF. CDR3 DNA sequence: TGTGCCAGCAGCTTGGGACAGGGGATTCACGAGCAGTACTTC.

The rearrangement joins TRBV7-3 to TRBJ1-1, with TRBD1 as a possible D gene (6 bases). Trimming took off 6 bases at V and 1 base at J, with 15 bases between the two ends. The CDR3 runs to 15 residues. In germline, CDR1 is SGHTA, CDR2 FQGTGA. The CDR3 DNA follows: TGTGCCAGCAGTTATTCCGGGACAAAGAACACTGAAGCTTTCTTT. Translation gives CASSYSGTKNTEAFF.

The chain uses TRBV5-1 and TRBJ1-2, with D perhaps TRBD1 (6 bases). The CDR3 has 13 amino acids. Germline loops: CDR1 SGHRS, CDR2 YFSETQ. Trimming cost V 0 bases and J 8 bases, with 11 bases left between them. Here the CDR3 reads CASSLEGGDGYTF. Written as DNA, the CDR3 is TGCGCCAGCAGCTTGGAGGGGGGCGACGGCTACACCTTC.

The chain combines TRBV27 with TRBJ2-7; D is ambiguous. Trimming took off 2 bases at V and 2 bases at J, with 7 bases between the two ends. This CDR3 region has 13 residues. Germline lookup yields CDR1 MNHEY and CDR2 SMNVEV (reference sequence). The DNA of the CDR3 is TGTGCCAGCAGTTTAGGCAGTCCCTACGAGCAGTACTTC. Translation gives CASSLGSPYEQYF.

The chain couples TRBV2 to TRBJ1-1, with 7 bases aligning to TRBD1. Germline lookup yields CDR1 SNHLY and CDR2 FYNNEI. V trimming: 3 bases; J trimming: 6 bases; junction bases outside the gene matches: 10. CDR3 length: 15 amino acids. The CDR3 nucleotides are TGTGCCAGCAGTGATTTGGCAGGGGGGGAGTCTGAAGCTTTCTTT. It translates to CASSDLAGGESEAFF.

This chain links TRBV25-1 with TRBJ1-3; TRBD1 matches at 7 bases. The V gene end was trimmed by 5 bases and the J gene end by 0 bases; junction bases not matched to a gene: 7. Germline loops: CDR1 MGHDK, CDR2 SYGVNS. The CDR3 totals 16 residues. The CDR3 loop reads CASSIPRDSSGNTIYF. As DNA, the CDR3 is TGTGCCAGCAGTATCCCCCGGGACAGCTCTGGAAACACCATATATTTT. The full variable domain, with the rest looked up from reference TRBV25-1 and TRBJ1-3, is EADIYQTPRYLVIGTGKKITLECSQTMGHDKMYWYQQDPGMELHLIHYSYGVNSTEKGDLSSESTVSRIRTEHFPLTLESARPSHTSQYLCASSIPRDSSGNTIYFGEGSWLTVV.

The chain has TRBV7-9 and TRBJ1-4, with 7 bases identical to TRBD1. The J segment lost 0 bases and the V segment lost 1 base, leaving 2 bases of the junction unmatched. CDR3 length: 16 residues. CDR1 and CDR2 from the germline V gene are SEHNR and FQNEAQ (reference sequence). CDR3 amino acids: CASSLEGTATNEKLFF. In nucleotides, the CDR3 is TGTGCCAGCAGCTTAGAAGGGACAGCAACTAATGAAAAACTGTTTTTT.

This clone was seen a few times. The rearrangement joins TRBV14 to TRBJ2-7; 7 bases fit TRBD1. Trimming removed 3 bases from V and 7 bases from J; junction bases left unmatched: 9. CDR1 SGHDN and CDR2 FVKESK come from the germline V gene. The CDR3 runs to 14 residues. The CDR3, as DNA: TGTGCCAGCAGCCACTCCAGGGGGTTCAGGGAGCAGTACTTC. This codes for CASSHSRGFREQYF.

The chain joins TRBV5-5 to TRBJ2-2; no firm D call. Germline V gene lookup returns CDR1 SGHKS and CDR2 YYEKEE (reference sequence). The CDR3 runs 13 residues. Trimming cost V 2 bases and J 5 bases, with 7 bases left between them. CDR3 sequence: CASSFWGTGELFF. In DNA, the CDR3 is TGTGCCAGCAGCTTCTGGGGTACCGGGGAGCTGTTTTTT.